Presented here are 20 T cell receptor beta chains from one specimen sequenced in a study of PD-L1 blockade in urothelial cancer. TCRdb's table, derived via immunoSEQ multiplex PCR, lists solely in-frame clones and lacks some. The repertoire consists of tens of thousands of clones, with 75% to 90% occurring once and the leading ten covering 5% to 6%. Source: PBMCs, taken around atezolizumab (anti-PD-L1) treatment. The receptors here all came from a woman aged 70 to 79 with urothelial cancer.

The CDR3 DNA reads TGTGCCAGCAGCGTACAGGGGATAGATAATGAAAAACTGTTTTTT. It is translated as CASSVQGIDNEKLFF. This chain connects TRBV5-4 to TRBJ1-4; 7 bases map to TRBD1. The CDR3 sequence is 15 residues long. Germline CDR1 and CDR2: SGHNT and YYREEE (reference sequence). J gave up 4 bases and V 4 bases, and 7 bases lay outside the gene matches.

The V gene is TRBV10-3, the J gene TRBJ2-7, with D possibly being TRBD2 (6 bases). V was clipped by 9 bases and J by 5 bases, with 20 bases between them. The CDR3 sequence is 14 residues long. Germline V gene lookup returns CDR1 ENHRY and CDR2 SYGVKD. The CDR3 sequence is CAMSLEGGRNEQYF. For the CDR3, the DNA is TGTGCCATGAGTCTAGAGGGAGGCAGGAACGAGCAGTACTTC.

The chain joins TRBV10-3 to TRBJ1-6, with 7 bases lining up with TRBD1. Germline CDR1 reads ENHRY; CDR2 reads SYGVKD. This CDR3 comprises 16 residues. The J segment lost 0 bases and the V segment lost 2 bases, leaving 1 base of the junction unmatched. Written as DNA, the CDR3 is TGTGCCATCAGTGAGGGGGACAGCTCCTATAATTCACCCCTCCACTTT. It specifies CAISEGDSSYNSPLHF.

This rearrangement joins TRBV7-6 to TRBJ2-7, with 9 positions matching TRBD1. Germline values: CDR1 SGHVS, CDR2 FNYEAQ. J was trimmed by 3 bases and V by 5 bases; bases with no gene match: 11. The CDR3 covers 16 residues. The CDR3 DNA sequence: TGTGCCAGCAGCCAGGATACAGGGGGCGGACTCTACGAGCAGTACTTC. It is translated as CASSQDTGGGLYEQYF.

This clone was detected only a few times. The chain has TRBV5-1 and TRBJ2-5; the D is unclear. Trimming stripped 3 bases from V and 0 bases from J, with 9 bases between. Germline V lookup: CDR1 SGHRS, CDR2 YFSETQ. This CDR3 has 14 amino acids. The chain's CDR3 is CASSSALYQETQYF. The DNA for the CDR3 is TGCGCCAGCAGCTCTGCACTGTACCAAGAGACCCAGTACTTC.

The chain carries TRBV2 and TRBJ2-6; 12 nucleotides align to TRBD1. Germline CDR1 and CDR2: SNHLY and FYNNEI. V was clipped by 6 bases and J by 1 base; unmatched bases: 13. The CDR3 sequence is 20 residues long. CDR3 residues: CASSKLRPGQGASGANVLTF. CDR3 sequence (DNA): TGTGCCAGCAGCAAACTGAGACCGGGACAGGGGGCGTCTGGGGCCAACGTCCTGACTTTC.

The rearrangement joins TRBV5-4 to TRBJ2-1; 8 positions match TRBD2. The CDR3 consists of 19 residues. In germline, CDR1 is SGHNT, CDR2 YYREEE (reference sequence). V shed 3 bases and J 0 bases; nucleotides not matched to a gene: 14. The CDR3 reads CASSSRGLAGLSSYNEQFF. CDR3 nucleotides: TGTGCCAGCAGCTCCCGGGGCCTAGCGGGTCTTAGCTCCTACAATGAGCAGTTCTTC.

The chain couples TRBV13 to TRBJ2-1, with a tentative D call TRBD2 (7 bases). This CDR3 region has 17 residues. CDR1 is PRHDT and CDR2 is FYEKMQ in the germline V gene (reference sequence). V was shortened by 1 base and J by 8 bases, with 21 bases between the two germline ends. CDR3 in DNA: TGTGCCAGCAGCTTAGAGATTAGGAGGGGGGGAGGCTATGAGCAGTTCTTC. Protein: CASSLEIRRGGGYEQFF. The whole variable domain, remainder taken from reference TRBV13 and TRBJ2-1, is AAGVIQSPRHLIKEKRETATLKCYPIPRHDTVYWYQQGPGQDPQFLISFYEKMQSDKGSIPDRFSAQQFSDYHSELNMSSLELGDSALYFCASSLEIRRGGGYEQFFGPGTRLTVL.

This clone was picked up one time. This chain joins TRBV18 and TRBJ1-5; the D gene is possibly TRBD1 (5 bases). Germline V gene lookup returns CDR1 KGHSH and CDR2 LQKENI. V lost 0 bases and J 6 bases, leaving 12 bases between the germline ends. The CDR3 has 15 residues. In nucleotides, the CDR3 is TGTGCCAGCTCACCACCGGGCAGGGAAGGTCAGCCCCAGCATTTT. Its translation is CASSPPGREGQPQHF.

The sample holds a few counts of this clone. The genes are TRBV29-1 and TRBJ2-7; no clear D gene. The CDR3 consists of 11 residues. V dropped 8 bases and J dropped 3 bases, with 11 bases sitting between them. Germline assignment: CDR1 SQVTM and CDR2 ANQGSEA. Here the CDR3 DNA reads TGCAGCCTCGGAGACGTCTACGAGCAGTACTTC. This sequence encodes CSLGDVYEQYF.

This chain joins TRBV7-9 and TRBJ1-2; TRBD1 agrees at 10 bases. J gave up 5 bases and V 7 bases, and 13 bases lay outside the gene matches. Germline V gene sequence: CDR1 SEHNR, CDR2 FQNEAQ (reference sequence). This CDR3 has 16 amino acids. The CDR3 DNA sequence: TGTGCCAGCAATGTAAAGGGGACAGGGGTTGATTATGGCTACACCTTC. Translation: CASNVKGTGVDYGYTF.

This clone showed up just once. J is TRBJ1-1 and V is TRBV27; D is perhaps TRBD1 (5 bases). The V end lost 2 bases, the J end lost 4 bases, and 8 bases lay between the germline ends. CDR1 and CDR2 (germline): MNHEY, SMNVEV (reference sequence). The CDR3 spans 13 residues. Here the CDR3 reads CASSLQGGTEAFF. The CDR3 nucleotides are TGTGCCAGCAGTTTACAGGGAGGCACTGAAGCTTTCTTT.

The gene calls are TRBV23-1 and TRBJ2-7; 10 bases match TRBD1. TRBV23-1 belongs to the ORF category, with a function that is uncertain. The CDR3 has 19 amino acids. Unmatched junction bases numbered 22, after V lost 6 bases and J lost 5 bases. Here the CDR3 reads CASSLPNRVGDRGPDEQYF. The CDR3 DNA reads TGCGCCAGCAGCTTACCAAACCGGGTAGGGGACAGGGGACCTGACGAGCAGTACTTC.

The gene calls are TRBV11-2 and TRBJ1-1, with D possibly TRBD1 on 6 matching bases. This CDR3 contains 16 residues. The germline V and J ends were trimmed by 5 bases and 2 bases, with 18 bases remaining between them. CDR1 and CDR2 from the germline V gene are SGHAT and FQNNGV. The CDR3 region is CASSPQGEGVNTEAFF. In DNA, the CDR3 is TGTGCCAGCAGCCCCCAAGGTGAGGGGGTAAACACTGAAGCTTTCTTT.

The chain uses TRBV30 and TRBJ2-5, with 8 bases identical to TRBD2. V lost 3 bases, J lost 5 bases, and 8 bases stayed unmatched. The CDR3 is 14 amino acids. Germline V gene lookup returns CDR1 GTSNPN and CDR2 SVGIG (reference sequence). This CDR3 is CAWRDTGGVETQYF. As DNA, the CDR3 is TGTGCCTGGAGGGACACGGGGGGGGTGGAGACCCAGTACTTC.

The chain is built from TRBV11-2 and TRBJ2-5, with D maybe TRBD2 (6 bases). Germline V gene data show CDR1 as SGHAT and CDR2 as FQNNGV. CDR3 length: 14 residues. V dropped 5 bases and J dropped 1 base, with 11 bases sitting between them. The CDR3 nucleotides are TGTGCCAGCAGCCGCTCGGGACTCCAAGAGACCCAGTACTTC. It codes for CASSRSGLQETQYF.

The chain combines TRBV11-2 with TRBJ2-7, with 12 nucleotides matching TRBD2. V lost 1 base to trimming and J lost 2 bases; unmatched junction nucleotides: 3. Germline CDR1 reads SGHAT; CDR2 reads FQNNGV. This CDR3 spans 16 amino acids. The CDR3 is CASSLGTSGNAYEQYF. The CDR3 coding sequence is TGTGCCAGCAGCTTAGGGACTAGCGGGAATGCCTACGAGCAGTACTTC.

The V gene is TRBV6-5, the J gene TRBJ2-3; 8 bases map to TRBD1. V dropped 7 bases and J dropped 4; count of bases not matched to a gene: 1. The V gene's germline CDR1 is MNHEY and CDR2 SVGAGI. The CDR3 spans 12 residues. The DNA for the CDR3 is TGTGCCAGCAAACAGGGGGCAGATACGCAGTATTTT. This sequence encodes CASKQGADTQYF.

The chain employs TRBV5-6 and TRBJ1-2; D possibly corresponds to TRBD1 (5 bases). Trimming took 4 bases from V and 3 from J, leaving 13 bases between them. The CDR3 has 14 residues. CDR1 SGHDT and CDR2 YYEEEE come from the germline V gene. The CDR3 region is CASSQPTEDYGYTF. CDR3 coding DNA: TGTGCCAGCAGCCAACCGACAGAGGACTATGGCTACACCTTC.

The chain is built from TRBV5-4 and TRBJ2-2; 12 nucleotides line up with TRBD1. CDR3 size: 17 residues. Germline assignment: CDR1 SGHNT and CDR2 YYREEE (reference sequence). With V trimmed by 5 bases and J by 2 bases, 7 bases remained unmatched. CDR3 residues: CASRGQGARVNTGELFF. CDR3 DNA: TGTGCCAGCAGGGGACAGGGGGCCCGAGTCAACACCGGGGAGCTGTTTTTT.